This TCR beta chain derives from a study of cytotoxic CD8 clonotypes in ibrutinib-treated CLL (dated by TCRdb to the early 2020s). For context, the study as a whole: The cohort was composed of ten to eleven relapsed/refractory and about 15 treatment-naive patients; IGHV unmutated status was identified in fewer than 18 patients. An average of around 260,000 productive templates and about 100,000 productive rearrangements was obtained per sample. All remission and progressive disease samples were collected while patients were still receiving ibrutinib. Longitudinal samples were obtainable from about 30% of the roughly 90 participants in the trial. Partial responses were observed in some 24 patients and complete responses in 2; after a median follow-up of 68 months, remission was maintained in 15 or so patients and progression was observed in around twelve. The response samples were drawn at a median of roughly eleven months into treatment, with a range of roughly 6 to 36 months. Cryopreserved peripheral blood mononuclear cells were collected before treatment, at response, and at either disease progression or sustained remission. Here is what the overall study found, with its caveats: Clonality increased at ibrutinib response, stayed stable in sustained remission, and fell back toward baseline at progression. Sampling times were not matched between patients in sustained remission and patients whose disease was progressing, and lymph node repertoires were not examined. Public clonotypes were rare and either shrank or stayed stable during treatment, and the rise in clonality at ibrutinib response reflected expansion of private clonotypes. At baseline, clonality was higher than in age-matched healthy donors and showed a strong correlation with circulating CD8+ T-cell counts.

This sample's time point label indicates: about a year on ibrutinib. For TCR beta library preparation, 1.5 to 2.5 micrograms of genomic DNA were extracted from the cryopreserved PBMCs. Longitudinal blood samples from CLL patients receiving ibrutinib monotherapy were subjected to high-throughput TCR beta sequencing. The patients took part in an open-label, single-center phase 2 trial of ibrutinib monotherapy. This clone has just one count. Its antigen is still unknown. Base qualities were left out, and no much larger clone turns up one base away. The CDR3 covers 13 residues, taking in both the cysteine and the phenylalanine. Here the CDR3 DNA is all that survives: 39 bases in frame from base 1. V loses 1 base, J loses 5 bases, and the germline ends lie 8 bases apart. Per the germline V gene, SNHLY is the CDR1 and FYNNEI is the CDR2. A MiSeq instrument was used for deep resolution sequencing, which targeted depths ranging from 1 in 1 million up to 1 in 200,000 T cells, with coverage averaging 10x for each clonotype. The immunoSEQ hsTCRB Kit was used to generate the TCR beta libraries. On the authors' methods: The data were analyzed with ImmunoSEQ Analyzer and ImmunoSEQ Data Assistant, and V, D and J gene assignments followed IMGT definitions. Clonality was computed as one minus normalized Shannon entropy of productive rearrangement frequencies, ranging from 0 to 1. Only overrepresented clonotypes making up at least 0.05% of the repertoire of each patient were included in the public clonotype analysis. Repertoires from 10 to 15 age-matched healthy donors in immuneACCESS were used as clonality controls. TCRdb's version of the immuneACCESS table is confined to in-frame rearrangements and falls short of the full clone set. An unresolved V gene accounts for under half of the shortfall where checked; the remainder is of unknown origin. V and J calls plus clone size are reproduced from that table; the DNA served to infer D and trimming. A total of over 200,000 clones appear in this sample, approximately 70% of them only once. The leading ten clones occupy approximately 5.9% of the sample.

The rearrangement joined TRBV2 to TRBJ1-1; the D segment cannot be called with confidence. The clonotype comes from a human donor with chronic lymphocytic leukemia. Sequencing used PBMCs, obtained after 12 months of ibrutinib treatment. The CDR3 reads CASSEDRRTEAFF. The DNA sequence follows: TGTGCCAGCAGTGAAGATCGGCGGACTGAAGCTTTCTTT.